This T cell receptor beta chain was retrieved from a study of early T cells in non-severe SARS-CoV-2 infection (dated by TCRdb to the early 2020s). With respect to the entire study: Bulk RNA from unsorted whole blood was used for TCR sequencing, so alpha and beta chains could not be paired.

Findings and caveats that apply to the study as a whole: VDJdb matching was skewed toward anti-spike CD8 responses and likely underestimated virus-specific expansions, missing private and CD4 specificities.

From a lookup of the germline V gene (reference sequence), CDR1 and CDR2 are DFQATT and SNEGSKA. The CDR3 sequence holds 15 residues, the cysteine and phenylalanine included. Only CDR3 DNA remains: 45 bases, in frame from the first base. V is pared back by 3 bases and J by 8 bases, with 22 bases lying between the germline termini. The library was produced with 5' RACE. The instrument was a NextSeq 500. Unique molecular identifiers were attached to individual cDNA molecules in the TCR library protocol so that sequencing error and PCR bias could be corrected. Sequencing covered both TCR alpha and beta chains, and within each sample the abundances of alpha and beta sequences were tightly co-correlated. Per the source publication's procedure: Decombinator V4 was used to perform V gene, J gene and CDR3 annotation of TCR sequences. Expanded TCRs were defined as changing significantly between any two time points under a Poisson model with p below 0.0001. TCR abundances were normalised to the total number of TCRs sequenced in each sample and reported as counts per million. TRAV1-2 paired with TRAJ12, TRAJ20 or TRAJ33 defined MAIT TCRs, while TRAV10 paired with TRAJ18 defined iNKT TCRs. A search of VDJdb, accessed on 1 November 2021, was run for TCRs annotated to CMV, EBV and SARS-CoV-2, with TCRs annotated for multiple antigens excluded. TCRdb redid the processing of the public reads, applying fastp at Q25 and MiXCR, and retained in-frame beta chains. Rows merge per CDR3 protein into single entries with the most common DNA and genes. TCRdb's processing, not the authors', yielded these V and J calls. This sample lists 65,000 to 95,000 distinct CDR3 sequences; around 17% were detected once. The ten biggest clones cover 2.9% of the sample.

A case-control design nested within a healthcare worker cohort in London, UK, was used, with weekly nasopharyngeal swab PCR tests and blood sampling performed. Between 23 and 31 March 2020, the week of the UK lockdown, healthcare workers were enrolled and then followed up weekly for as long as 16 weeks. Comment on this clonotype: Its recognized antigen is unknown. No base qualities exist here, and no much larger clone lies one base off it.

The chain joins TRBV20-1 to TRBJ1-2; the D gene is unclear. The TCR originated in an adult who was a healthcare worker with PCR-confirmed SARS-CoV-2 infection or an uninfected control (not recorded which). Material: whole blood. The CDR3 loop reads CSARERLAPSLGYTF. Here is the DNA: TGCAGTGCTAGGGAGAGGTTAGCTCCCTCCTTAGGCTACACCTTC.